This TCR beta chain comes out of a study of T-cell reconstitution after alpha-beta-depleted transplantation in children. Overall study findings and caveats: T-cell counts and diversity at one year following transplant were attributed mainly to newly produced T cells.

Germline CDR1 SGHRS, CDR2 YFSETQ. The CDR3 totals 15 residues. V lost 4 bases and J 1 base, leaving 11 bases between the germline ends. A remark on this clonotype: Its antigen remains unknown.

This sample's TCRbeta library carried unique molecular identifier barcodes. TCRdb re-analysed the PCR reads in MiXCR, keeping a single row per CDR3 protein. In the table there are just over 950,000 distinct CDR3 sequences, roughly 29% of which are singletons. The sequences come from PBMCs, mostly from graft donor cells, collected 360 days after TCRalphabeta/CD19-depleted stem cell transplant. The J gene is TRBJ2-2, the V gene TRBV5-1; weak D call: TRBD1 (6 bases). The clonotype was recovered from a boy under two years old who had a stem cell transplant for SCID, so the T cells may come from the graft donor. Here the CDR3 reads CASSQGKGNTGELFF. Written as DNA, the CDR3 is TGCGCCAGCAGCCAGGGGAAAGGGAACACCGGGGAGCTGTTTTTT. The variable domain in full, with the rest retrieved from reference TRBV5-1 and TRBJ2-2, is KAGVTQTPRYLIKTRGQQVTLSCSPISGHRSVSWYQQTPGQGLQFLFEYFSETQRNKGNFPGRFSGRQFSNSRSEMNVSTLELGDSALYLCASSQGKGNTGELFFGEGSRLTVL.